This T cell receptor beta chain comes out of a study of memory CD4+ T cells and cytomegalovirus serostatus. Clones were sequenced by immunoSEQ multiplex PCR, and TCRdb holds only the in-frame ones, with some missing. Here the sample spans about 56,000 clones, over 80% being singletons. The sort gate was single viable CD3+CD4+CD8-CD45RO+ cells for memory CD4+ T cells. CD4+ T cells were isolated by positive magnetic selection. CDR3 length equals 14 residues. From germline, CDR1 is SGHAT and CDR2 FQDESV (reference sequence). V lost 6 bases, J lost 4 bases, and 6 bases stayed unmatched. Study-level results: Each of approximately 73 CMV-associated TCRbeta sequences occurred in one to five individuals. The CMV-associated TCR signature appears largely within the CD4+ memory repertoire.

Comments on this clone: What it recognizes is unknown.

The sequence derives from an adult in good health and CMV-seronegative. The sequenced sample was memory CD4+ T cells from blood. The chain has TRBV11-1 and TRBJ1-1; 9 bases match TRBD1. The CDR3 nucleotides read TGTGCCAGCAGTCAGGACAGGGGAATCACTGAAGCTTTCTTT. Translated, it gives CASSQDRGITEAFF.